This T cell receptor beta chain was sequenced for a study of OX40 agonist ivuxolimab in advanced cancers. Study summary: At doses from 0.01 to 10 mg/kg, patients were given intravenous ivuxolimab every 2 weeks. Patients enrolled in dose escalation were diagnosed with hepatocellular carcinoma, melanoma, renal cell or head and neck cancer.

The germline gives CDR1 MNHNY, CDR2 SVGAGI (reference sequence). This CDR3 is 14 amino acids long. Study-wide results and caveats: Some patients without response likewise showed low normalized clonal expansion.

As regards this clone: Its antigen is unknown. An end of the junction does not agree with germline; a read error may underlie this.

Assay: immunoSEQ multiplex PCR; the TCRdb copy retains only in-frame clones and omits some. This sample has 80,000 to 100,000 clones, with approximately 93% found just once. This sequence was found in an adult with an advanced solid tumor such as melanoma, head and neck, liver or kidney cancer. The chain combines TRBV6-6 with TRBJ1-6; the D is unclear. Sequencing used CD4+ or CD8+ T cells sorted from blood, obtained in a trial of the OX40 agonist ivuxolimab. The CDR3 DNA follows: TGTGCCAGCAGTTACGACGAGAAAAATTCATCCCTCCACTTT. Protein product: CASSYDEKNSSLHF.